These 2 T cell receptor beta chains originate from one sample sequenced in a study of PD-1 blockade in classical Hodgkin lymphoma. Time point reported: cycle 4 day 1 (C4D1), after 6 weeks of nivolumab. No patient escaped relapse after autologous stem cell transplantation, and brentuximab vedotin exposure varied. TCRdb keeps only in-frame clones here, not all; method: immunoSEQ multiplex PCR. The data hold approximately 24,000 clones, with around 84% observed a single time. This material consisted of peripheral blood mononuclear cells (PBMCs), taken before the fourth cycle of nivolumab. The source is a human donor with classical Hodgkin lymphoma.

The V call is TRBV7-9, the J call TRBJ2-1; TRBD2 agrees at 10 bases. The CDR3 length is 16 residues. The V and J ends lost 2 bases and 8 bases, in that order; junction bases with no gene match: 9. Germline loops: CDR1 SEHNR, CDR2 FQNEAQ (reference sequence). Here the CDR3 reads CASSLRSSGRGDEQFF. CDR3 nucleotide sequence: TGTGCCAGCAGCTTACGATCTAGCGGGAGAGGGGATGAGCAGTTCTTC.

This chain uses TRBV4-1 with TRBJ1-4; D gene ambiguous. CDR1 MGHRA and CDR2 YSYEKL come from the germline V gene. The CDR3 sequence is 15 residues long. V was trimmed by 1 base and J by 8 bases, leaving 14 bases between them. CDR3 nucleotides: TGCGCCAGCAGCCAAGGGCCGGGTACAAACGAAAAACTGTTTTTT. Its protein is CASSQGPGTNEKLFF.